This T cell receptor beta chain derives from a study of blood T cell repertoires in COVID-19. Study-level background: The United States, Italy and Spain provided the acute and convalescent COVID-19 samples.

Using immunoSEQ multiplex PCR, the repertoire was profiled, and TCRdb retains in-frame clones only, with some absent. The sample includes over 110,000 clones, roughly 86% of them seen just once. From germline, CDR1 is SQVTM and CDR2 ANQGSEA. This CDR3 is 13 amino acids long. Trimming took 7 bases from V and 7 from J; bases not matched to a gene: 12. J is TRBJ1-1 and V is TRBV29-1, with 7 bases aligning to TRBD1. The sample consisted of peripheral blood. The sequence derives from an older man with acute or convalescent COVID-19. The CDR3 loop reads CSAPNENRGEAFF. CDR3 bases: TGCAGCGCTCCCAACGAGAACAGGGGTGAAGCTTTCTTT. The complete variable domain, with remaining parts taken from reference TRBV29-1 and TRBJ1-1, reads SAVISQKPSRDICQRGTSLTIQCQVDSQVTMMFWYRQQPGQSLTLIATANQGSEATYESGFVIDKFPISRPNLTFSTLTVSNMSPEDSSIYLCSAPNENRGEAFFGQGTRLTVV.